This entry is about one TCR beta chain. V lost 6 bases and J lost 1; bases outside the gene matches: 6. Germline V gene data show CDR1 as MDHEN and CDR2 as SYDVKM. The CDR3 has 15 amino acids. How the authors handled the data: Estimation of nucleated cell counts was performed using reference gene primer amplification. Some clones are missing from TCRdb's copy, which holds only in-frame ones; the method was immunoSEQ multiplex PCR. V, J and clone size were drawn from that table, and D and trimming were deduced from the DNA. The sample holds roughly 280,000 clones; roughly 86% are singletons and the top ten take 11%. Seattle patients were enrolled while actively infected and followed longitudinally. The sample is drawn from a study of blood T cell repertoires in COVID-19. Study-wide context: Sites in the United States, Italy and Spain provided acute and convalescent COVID-19 samples. Nucleic acid was either cDNA or gDNA, and it came from T cells, B-cell-depleted T cells, or PBMCs.

The rearrangement uses TRBV28 and TRBJ2-7, with 10 bases identical to TRBD1. Sample: peripheral blood. This receptor was obtained from a woman aged 25 to 39 with COVID-19, enrolled during active disease. CDR3 sequence reads: CASRRQGAGSYEQYF. The CDR3 bases are TGTGCCAGCAGGCGACAGGGGGCCGGGTCCTACGAGCAGTACTTC.